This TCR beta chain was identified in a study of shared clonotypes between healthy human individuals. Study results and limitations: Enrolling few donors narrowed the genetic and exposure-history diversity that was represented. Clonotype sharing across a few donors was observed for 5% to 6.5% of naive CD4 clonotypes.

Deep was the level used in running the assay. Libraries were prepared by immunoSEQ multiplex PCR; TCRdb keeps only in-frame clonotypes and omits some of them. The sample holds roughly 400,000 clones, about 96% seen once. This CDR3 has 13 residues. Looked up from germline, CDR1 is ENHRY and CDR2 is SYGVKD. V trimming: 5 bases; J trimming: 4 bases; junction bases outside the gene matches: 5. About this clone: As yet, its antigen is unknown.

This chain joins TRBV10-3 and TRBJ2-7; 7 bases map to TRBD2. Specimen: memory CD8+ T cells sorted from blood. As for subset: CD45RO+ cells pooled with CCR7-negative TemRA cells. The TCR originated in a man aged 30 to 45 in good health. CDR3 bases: TGTGCCATCAGTCGACTAGCAGGTTACGAGCAGTACTTC. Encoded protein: CAISRLAGYEQYF.